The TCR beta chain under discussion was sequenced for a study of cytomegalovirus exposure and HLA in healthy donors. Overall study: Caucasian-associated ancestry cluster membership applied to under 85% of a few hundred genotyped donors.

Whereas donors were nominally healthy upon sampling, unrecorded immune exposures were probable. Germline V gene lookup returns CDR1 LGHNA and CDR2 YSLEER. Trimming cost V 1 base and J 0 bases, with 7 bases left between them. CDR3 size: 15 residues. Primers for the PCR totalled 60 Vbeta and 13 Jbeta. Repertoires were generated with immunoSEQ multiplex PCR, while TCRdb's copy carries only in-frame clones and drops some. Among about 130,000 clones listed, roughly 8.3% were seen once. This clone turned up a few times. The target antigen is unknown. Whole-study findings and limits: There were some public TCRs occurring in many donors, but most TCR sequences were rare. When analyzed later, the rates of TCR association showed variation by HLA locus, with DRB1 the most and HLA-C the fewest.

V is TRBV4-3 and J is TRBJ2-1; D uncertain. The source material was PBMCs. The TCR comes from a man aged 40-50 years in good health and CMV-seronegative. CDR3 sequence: CASSQGPSSYNEQFF. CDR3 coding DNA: TGCGCCAGCAGCCAAGGGCCCAGCTCCTACAATGAGCAGTTCTTC.